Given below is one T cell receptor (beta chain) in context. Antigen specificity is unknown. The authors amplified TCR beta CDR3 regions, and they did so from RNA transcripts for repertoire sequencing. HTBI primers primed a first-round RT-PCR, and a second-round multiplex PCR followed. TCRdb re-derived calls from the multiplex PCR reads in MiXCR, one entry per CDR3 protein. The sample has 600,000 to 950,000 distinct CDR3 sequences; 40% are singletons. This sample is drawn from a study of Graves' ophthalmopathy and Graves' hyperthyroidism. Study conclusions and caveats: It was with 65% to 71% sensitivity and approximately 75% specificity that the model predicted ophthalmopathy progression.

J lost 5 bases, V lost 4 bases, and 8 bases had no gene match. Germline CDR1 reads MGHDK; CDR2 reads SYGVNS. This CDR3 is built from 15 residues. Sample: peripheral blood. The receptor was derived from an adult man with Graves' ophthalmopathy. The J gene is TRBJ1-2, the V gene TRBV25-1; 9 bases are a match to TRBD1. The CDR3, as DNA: TGTGCCAGCAGTGTCACCGGGACAGGGTCGTATGGCTACACCTTC. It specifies CASSVTGTGSYGYTF.